This TCR beta chain is from a study of cytomegalovirus exposure and HLA in healthy donors. Background on the study: It was reported in a later analysis that the approximately 110 validation repertoires used the same platform as the 550 to 800 first-cohort repertoires. General observations from the study: The classifier reportedly diagnosed cytomegalovirus status with high specificity and sensitivity.

This CDR3 has 15 residues. Trimming at V came to 0 bases and at J to 6 bases, leaving 7 bases not matched to a gene. In germline, CDR1 is SGDLS, CDR2 YYNGEE. Libraries were prepared by immunoSEQ multiplex PCR; TCRdb keeps only in-frame clonotypes and omits some of them. Of about 240,000 clones listed, around 85% are singletons. As for this clone: No antigen is known for it.

The genes are TRBV9 and TRBJ2-3; TRBD2 agrees at 7 bases. The sequence came from a woman aged 25 to 45 in good health and CMV-seropositive. Sequencing used PBMCs. CDR3 sequence: CASSVGGRGGDTQYF. In nucleotides, the CDR3 is TGTGCCAGCAGCGTAGGAGGTAGGGGAGGGGATACGCAGTATTTT.